The clone carrying this T cell receptor (beta chain) came up a few times. Its matching antigen is unknown. The sample is drawn from a study of post-analysis software for immune sequencing data. On the study more broadly: As for disease course, relapsing-remitting, secondary progressive and progressive-relapsing multiple sclerosis were all included. Study results and caveats: Multiple sclerosis patients had significantly lower normalized Chao1 diversity than controls. With TRBV5-6, TRBV5-1 and TRBV20-1 included, roughly five TRBV segments were more frequent in patients than in controls. Analysis by F measure revealed that same-batch samples clustered strongly together.

The germline V and J ends were trimmed by 5 bases and 8 bases, with 13 bases remaining between them. The CDR3 contains 13 residues. The germline gives CDR1 SEHNR, CDR2 FQNEAQ (reference sequence). Included in the TCR beta cDNA libraries were unique molecular identifiers. T cells, about 0.95 to 10 million of them, yielded some 500,000 cDNA molecules. Via MiXCR, TCRdb re-called the PCR reads, giving one row per CDR3 protein. The sample has about 540,000 distinct CDR3 sequences, around 31% seen once. The sequenced sample was blood. The rearrangement links TRBV7-9 to TRBJ2-4; D is possibly TRBD1 (5 bases). The TCR was taken from a girl aged 2 to 17 with multiple sclerosis. The CDR3 loop is CASSLGQGDIQYF. DNA of the CDR3: TGTGCCAGCAGCCTAGGACAAGGAGACATTCAGTACTTC.